These 24 T cell receptor beta chains were sequenced from one sample in a study of CD8 T cells in ankylosing spondylitis. TCRdb re-called the 5' RACE reads through MiXCR, storing one row per CDR3 protein. The repertoire holds 750,000 to 850,000 distinct CDR3 sequences, around 11% seen once, with 0.51% in the top ten. General study results and limits: Among TCR beta sequences, a motif of eight highly homologous variants appeared characteristic of ankylosing spondylitis blood.

Their cognate antigens are unknown. What was sequenced was blood, either unsorted or a sorted T cell fraction (not recorded which). The receptors were gathered from a male donor with ankylosing spondylitis.

This CDR3 is CASSRGQNTDTQYF. The CDR3 region has the DNA TGTGCCAGCAGCCGAGGACAGAACACAGATACGCAGTATTTT. The chain recombines TRBV28 with TRBJ2-3, with TRBD1 as a possible D gene (6 bases). CDR3 length equals 14 residues. Trimming pared 6 bases from V and 2 bases from J, leaving 12 bases between. Germline V CDR1 and CDR2: MDHEN, SYDVKM.

The chain carries TRBV20-1 and TRBJ2-1; 7 bases are shared with TRBD2. The CDR3 runs to 14 residues. V was clipped by 3 bases and J by 4 bases; unmatched bases: 6. CDR1 and CDR2 from the germline V gene are DFQATT and SNEGSKA (reference sequence). The CDR3 sequence: CSARGGGVYNEQFF. In DNA, the CDR3 is TGCAGTGCTAGGGGCGGGGGTGTATACAATGAGCAGTTCTTC.

V is TRBV6-2 or TRBV6-3 and J is TRBJ2-5, with 7 bases that match TRBD1. CDR3 length equals 13 residues. The ends lost 6 bases at V and 1 base at J; junction bases unmatched: 2. CDR1 is MNHEY and CDR2 is SVGEGT in the germline V gene. CDR3 sequence: CASRTGFQETQYF. CDR3 coding DNA: TGTGCCAGCAGGACAGGGTTCCAAGAGACCCAGTACTTC.

This clonotype was seen more than once but under ten times. CDR3 in DNA: TGTGCCAGCAGCTTGGACAACGGGAGACTCTACAATGAGCAGTTCTTC. This encodes CASSLDNGRLYNEQFF. The gene calls are TRBV5-6 and TRBJ2-1, with a weak D call TRBD2 (6 bases). Germline V gene sequence: CDR1 SGHDT, CDR2 YYEEEE. V lost 0 bases, J lost 3 bases, and 13 bases lay in between. This CDR3 has 16 amino acids.

This clonotype was seen a few times. This rearrangement joins TRBV4-2 to TRBJ1-1; possible D gene TRBD1, 6 bases. Germline V gene lookup returns CDR1 LGHNA and CDR2 YNFKEQ. V lost 6 bases and J 6 bases, leaving 23 bases between the germline ends. CDR3 length equals 16 residues. The CDR3 sequence: CASRRSVGGLSAEAFF. CDR3 bases: TGTGCCAGCAGAAGATCTGTAGGGGGGCTTTCGGCTGAAGCTTTCTTT.

The chain employs TRBV14 and TRBJ2-1; no clear D. Trimming took 1 base from V and 15 from J, leaving 16 bases between them. Germline V gene data show CDR1 as SGHDN and CDR2 as FVKESK. The CDR3 is made up of 13 amino acids. The CDR3 reads CASSQVSHFGRFF. The CDR3 DNA reads TGTGCCAGCAGCCAAGTATCGCACTTCGGGCGGTTCTTC.

This chain uses TRBV20-1 with TRBJ2-3, with 9 bases identical to TRBD1. CDR3 length: 13 residues. Germline assignment: CDR1 DFQATT and CDR2 SNEGSKA (reference sequence). V lost 7 bases and J lost 3; bases outside the gene matches: 5. The CDR3 protein is CSGDRVSTDTQYF. The CDR3 DNA reads TGCAGTGGGGACAGGGTATCGACAGATACGCAGTATTTT.

At least ten counts were recorded for this clonotype. This chain links TRBV6-6 with TRBJ1-2; D is unresolved. V was cut by 2 bases and J by 1 base, with 5 bases left in between. CDR3 size: 13 residues. Germline values: CDR1 MNHNY, CDR2 SVGAGI (reference sequence). The CDR3 protein is CASSYQSNYGYTF. The CDR3 DNA is TGTGCCAGCAGTTACCAGAGTAACTATGGCTACACCTTC.

The chain uses TRBV28 and TRBJ2-1, with TRBD2 matching 8 bases. The germline gives CDR1 MDHEN, CDR2 SYDVKM. After removal of 7 bases from V and 7 bases from J, the junction contained 12 bases not matched to a gene. This CDR3 contains 15 residues. The CDR3 nucleotides are TGTGCCAGCATACCCCAAGGCGGGGGGTGGAATGAGCAGTTCTTC. Its translation: CASIPQGGGWNEQFF.

Details on this clonotype: A junction end diverges from the germline sequence, so it may reflect a read error. The chain recombines TRBV12-3 or TRBV12-4 with TRBJ2-1; 10 bases align to TRBD2. CDR3 length: 19 residues. CDR3 sequence reads: CTSTGGGTSVSPWYNEQFF. The CDR3 nucleotides read TGTACCAGCACCGGGGGAGGGACTAGCGTCTCTCCTTGGTATAATGAGCAGTTCTTC.

V usage is TRBV7-8 and J usage is TRBJ1-4; 8 nucleotides agree with TRBD1. V lost 0 bases and J lost 6; bases outside the gene matches: 12. The CDR3 is 18 amino acids. CDR1 is SGHVS, CDR2 FQNEAQ, per germline. The CDR3 loop is CASSLARTGIGVDEKLFF. The CDR3 nucleotides read TGTGCCAGCAGCTTAGCTAGGACAGGGATAGGGGTGGATGAAAAACTGTTTTTT.

The CDR3 is CASSRKLGTALYEQYF. CDR3 coding DNA: TGTGCCAGCAGCCGGAAGTTGGGGACAGCCCTCTACGAGCAGTACTTC. The rearrangement links TRBV4-2 to TRBJ2-7; the match to TRBD1 covers 7 bases. Per the germline V gene, CDR1 is LGHNA and CDR2 is YNFKEQ. V trimming: 4 bases; J trimming: 3 bases; junction bases outside the gene matches: 12. The CDR3 has 16 residues.

The chain combines TRBV6-5 with TRBJ2-7; 9 nucleotides line up with TRBD2. This CDR3 is built from 15 residues. V was pared by 0 bases and J by 3 bases, with 3 bases of the junction left unmatched. Germline V gene data show CDR1 as MNHEY and CDR2 as SVGAGI. The CDR3 here is CASSYSGLARYEQYF. CDR3 sequence (DNA): TGTGCCAGCAGTTACTCGGGACTAGCTCGCTACGAGCAGTACTTC.

There are a few counts of this clonotype. The chain carries TRBV7-9 and TRBJ2-6, with D unclear. CDR1 is SEHNR, CDR2 FQNEAQ, per germline (reference sequence). V was cut by 4 bases and J by 2 bases, with 12 bases left in between. This CDR3 contains 16 residues. The CDR3 here is CASSSWSWAGANVLTF. CDR3 nucleotides: TGTGCCAGCAGCTCCTGGAGTTGGGCTGGGGCCAACGTCCTGACTTTC.

The chain uses TRBV11-2 and TRBJ2-7; the match to TRBD1 covers 11 bases. The germline CDR1 and CDR2 sequences are SGHAT and FQNNGV. The CDR3 has 15 residues. V shed 5 bases, J shed 3 bases, and the junction held 6 bases outside the gene matches. CDR3 in DNA: TGTGCCAGCAGCCTGGGACAGGGGGAGTACTACGAGCAGTACTTC. It specifies CASSLGQGEYYEQYF. Using reference TRBV11-2 and TRBJ2-7 for the parts outside the CDR3, the full variable domain is EAGVAQSPRYKIIEKRQSVAFWCNPISGHATLYWYQQILGQGPKLLIQFQNNGVVDDSQLPKDRFSAERLKGVDSTLKIQPAKLEDSAVYLCASSLGQGEYYEQYFGPGTRLTVT.

J is TRBJ1-1 and V is TRBV27, with D maybe TRBD1 (5 bases). The germline CDR1 and CDR2 sequences are MNHEY and SMNVEV (reference sequence). Trimming left V 5 bases short and J 0 bases short, with 13 bases between. The CDR3 is 15 amino acids. The CDR3 nucleotides read TGTGCCAGCAGTGACAGACCCCGGCTGAACACTGAAGCTTTCTTT. The encoded protein is CASSDRPRLNTEAFF.

This clonotype was found many times. The V and J genes are TRBV5-6 and TRBJ2-3; no clear D. V was clipped by 2 bases and J by 2 bases, with 6 bases between them. Germline-derived CDR1 and CDR2 are SGHDT and YYEEEE. CDR3 length equals 13 residues. CDR3 protein: CASSLDYTDTQYF. The CDR3 coding sequence is TGTGCCAGCAGCTTAGATTACACAGATACGCAGTATTTT. The whole variable domain, filled in from reference TRBV5-6 and TRBJ2-3, reads DAGVTQSPTHLIKTRGQQVTLRCSPKSGHDTVSWYQQALGQGPQFIFQYYEEEERQRGNFPDRFSGHQFPNYSSELNVNALLLGDSALYLCASSLDYTDTQYFGPGTRLTVL.

The V and J genes are TRBV6-1 and TRBJ1-1; D unclear. Looked up from germline, CDR1 is MNHNS and CDR2 is SASEGT. The CDR3 runs 16 residues. The V gene lost 5 bases and the J gene lost 1 base, with 17 bases spanning the gap. The CDR3: CASSHLTGGSNTEAFF. The CDR3 coding sequence is TGTGCCAGCAGTCATCTGACGGGCGGGTCGAACACTGAAGCTTTCTTT.

V is TRBV30 and J is TRBJ1-6; no definite D call. Germline loops: CDR1 GTSNPN, CDR2 SVGIG (reference sequence). V gave up 4 bases and J gave up 8 bases, with 12 bases separating them. The CDR3 has 13 amino acids. In nucleotides, the CDR3 is TGTGCCTGGAACCGCCTTAAAGATTCACCCCTCCACTTT. Amino acid sequence: CAWNRLKDSPLHF.

This clonotype was detected only a few times. This chain uses TRBV11-1 with TRBJ2-1; 10 nucleotides agree with TRBD1. This CDR3 spans 18 amino acids. Per germline, CDR1 SGHAT and CDR2 FQDESV (reference sequence). V trimming: 1 base; J trimming: 2 bases; junction bases outside the gene matches: 8. The CDR3 coding sequence is TGTGCCAGCAGCTTAGGGAGGGGACAGGGGATACCCTACAATGAGCAGTTCTTC. It yields the protein CASSLGRGQGIPYNEQFF.

This clonotype came up a few times. The chain carries TRBV6-4 and TRBJ1-5; no firm D call. The germline V and J ends were trimmed by 3 bases and 5 bases, with 8 bases remaining between them. CDR1 is MRHNA, CDR2 SNTAGT, per germline. This CDR3 is built from 13 residues. CDR3: CASSEFRDQPQHF. The CDR3, as DNA: TGTGCCAGCAGTGAGTTTCGGGATCAGCCCCAGCATTTT.

This clonotype has more than one count but fewer than ten. The V call is TRBV12-3 or TRBV12-4, the J call TRBJ2-2; TRBD1 is a possible D gene (7 bases). V was clipped by 5 bases and J by 7 bases, with 14 bases between them. CDR3 length: 14 amino acids. The CDR3 protein is CASSRTGGDGELFF. The CDR3 coding sequence is TGTGCCAGCAGTCGGACAGGAGGGGACGGGGAGCTGTTTTTT.

The sample holds many counts of this clonotype. The rearrangement links TRBV10-3 to TRBJ2-7; D may correspond to TRBD1 or TRBD2 (5 bases each). Trimming left V 0 bases short and J 1 base short, with 7 bases between. The CDR3 is made up of 14 amino acids. Looked up from germline, CDR1 is ENHRY and CDR2 is SYGVKD. The CDR3: CAISESGDSYEQYF. DNA of the CDR3: TGTGCCATCAGTGAGTCGGGGGATTCCTACGAGCAGTACTTC.

The V and J genes are TRBV9 and TRBJ2-4, with D possibly being TRBD1 (6 bases). Germline CDR1 reads SGDLS; CDR2 reads YYNGEE. The germline V and J ends were trimmed by 3 bases and 12 bases, with 19 bases remaining between them. The CDR3 runs 14 residues. The CDR3 DNA reads as TGTGCCAGCAGCGCCCTCCCAGCACAGGGAGATCAGTACTTC. Its translation is CASSALPAQGDQYF.